The rows below give T cell receptor beta chains drawn from one sample of a study of Ad26.COV2.S vaccination and SARS-CoV-2 variants. Produced via immunoSEQ multiplex PCR; TCRdb's table is partial and in-frame only. This sample has about 350,000 clones, with around 88% found just once. Sequences were derived from peripheral blood, sampled in a trial of Ad26.COV2.S vaccine versus placebo. All receptors derive from a person between 18 and 60 years old who received the Ad26.COV2.S COVID-19 vaccine or a placebo. Each CDR3 is given without its conserved first and last residue. D genes are given only for firm matches.

j_call | v_call | d_call | cdr3_aa
TRBJ2-5 | TRBV18 | - | ASSPEGRETQY
TRBJ2-7 | TRBV20-1 | - | SASSAGRSYEQY
TRBJ1-3 | TRBV3-1/TRBV3-2 | TRBD1 | ASTPDRAGGNTIY
TRBJ2-6 | TRBV18 | - | ASSRRDKGISGANVLT
TRBJ1-1 | TRBV6-5 | - | ASSKTNTEAF
TRBJ1-1 | TRBV5-1 | - | ASSFSVQPQKNTEAF
TRBJ1-2 | TRBV5-8 | TRBD1 | ASSSGTGPSYGYT
TRBJ2-4 | TRBV20-1 | - | SASTRGYSKNIQY
TRBJ1-4 | TRBV7-2 | - | ASSSGPINEKLF
TRBJ2-7 | TRBV5-6 | - | ASSLVTTYEQY
TRBJ1-3 | TRBV7-2 | TRBD1 | ASSINRGAKGNTIY
TRBJ1-6 | TRBV6-1 | TRBD1 | ASSEMAGGQSPLH
TRBJ1-1 | TRBV19 | - | ASIGGEGTEAF
TRBJ2-1 | TRBV11-2 | TRBD1 | ASSSIRDRDNNEQF
TRBJ1-6 | TRBV10-3 | - | ATNPGAGDNSPLH
TRBJ1-6 | TRBV7-2 | - | ASSLISAGSSYNSPLH
TRBJ2-1 | TRBV10-3 | - | AISESMQGNEQF
TRBJ2-5 | TRBV6-8 | TRBD2 | ASRPTSGGQETQY
TRBJ1-4 | TRBV25-1 | - | ASSTPGNEKLF
TRBJ2-7 | TRBV7-2 | - | ASSLDRADEQY
TRBJ2-1 | TRBV18 | - | ASSPFRSPESYNEQF
TRBJ2-7 | TRBV5-1 | TRBD2 | ASSLAGGPYEQY
TRBJ2-3 | TRBV6-5 | TRBD2 | ASGTNPSTDTQY
TRBJ1-6 | TRBV4-1 | - | ASRTENSPLH
TRBJ2-1 | TRBV13 | TRBD2 | ASSTRTSGSPYNEQF
TRBJ2-2 | TRBV10-1 | TRBD1 | ASSGTGTNTGELF
TRBJ2-6 | TRBV11-2 | TRBD1 | ASRGQGAGANVLT
TRBJ2-4 | TRBV19 | - | ASSKAQSKNIQY
TRBJ1-1 | TRBV19 | TRBD1 | ASSPRTGPYTEAF
TRBJ2-5 | TRBV3-1/TRBV3-2 | TRBD2 | ASSRLAGKETQY
TRBJ1-1 | TRBV7-9 | - | ASSQTGLKRGGAEAF
TRBJ1-4 | TRBV19 | - | ASSIGSSFNEKLF